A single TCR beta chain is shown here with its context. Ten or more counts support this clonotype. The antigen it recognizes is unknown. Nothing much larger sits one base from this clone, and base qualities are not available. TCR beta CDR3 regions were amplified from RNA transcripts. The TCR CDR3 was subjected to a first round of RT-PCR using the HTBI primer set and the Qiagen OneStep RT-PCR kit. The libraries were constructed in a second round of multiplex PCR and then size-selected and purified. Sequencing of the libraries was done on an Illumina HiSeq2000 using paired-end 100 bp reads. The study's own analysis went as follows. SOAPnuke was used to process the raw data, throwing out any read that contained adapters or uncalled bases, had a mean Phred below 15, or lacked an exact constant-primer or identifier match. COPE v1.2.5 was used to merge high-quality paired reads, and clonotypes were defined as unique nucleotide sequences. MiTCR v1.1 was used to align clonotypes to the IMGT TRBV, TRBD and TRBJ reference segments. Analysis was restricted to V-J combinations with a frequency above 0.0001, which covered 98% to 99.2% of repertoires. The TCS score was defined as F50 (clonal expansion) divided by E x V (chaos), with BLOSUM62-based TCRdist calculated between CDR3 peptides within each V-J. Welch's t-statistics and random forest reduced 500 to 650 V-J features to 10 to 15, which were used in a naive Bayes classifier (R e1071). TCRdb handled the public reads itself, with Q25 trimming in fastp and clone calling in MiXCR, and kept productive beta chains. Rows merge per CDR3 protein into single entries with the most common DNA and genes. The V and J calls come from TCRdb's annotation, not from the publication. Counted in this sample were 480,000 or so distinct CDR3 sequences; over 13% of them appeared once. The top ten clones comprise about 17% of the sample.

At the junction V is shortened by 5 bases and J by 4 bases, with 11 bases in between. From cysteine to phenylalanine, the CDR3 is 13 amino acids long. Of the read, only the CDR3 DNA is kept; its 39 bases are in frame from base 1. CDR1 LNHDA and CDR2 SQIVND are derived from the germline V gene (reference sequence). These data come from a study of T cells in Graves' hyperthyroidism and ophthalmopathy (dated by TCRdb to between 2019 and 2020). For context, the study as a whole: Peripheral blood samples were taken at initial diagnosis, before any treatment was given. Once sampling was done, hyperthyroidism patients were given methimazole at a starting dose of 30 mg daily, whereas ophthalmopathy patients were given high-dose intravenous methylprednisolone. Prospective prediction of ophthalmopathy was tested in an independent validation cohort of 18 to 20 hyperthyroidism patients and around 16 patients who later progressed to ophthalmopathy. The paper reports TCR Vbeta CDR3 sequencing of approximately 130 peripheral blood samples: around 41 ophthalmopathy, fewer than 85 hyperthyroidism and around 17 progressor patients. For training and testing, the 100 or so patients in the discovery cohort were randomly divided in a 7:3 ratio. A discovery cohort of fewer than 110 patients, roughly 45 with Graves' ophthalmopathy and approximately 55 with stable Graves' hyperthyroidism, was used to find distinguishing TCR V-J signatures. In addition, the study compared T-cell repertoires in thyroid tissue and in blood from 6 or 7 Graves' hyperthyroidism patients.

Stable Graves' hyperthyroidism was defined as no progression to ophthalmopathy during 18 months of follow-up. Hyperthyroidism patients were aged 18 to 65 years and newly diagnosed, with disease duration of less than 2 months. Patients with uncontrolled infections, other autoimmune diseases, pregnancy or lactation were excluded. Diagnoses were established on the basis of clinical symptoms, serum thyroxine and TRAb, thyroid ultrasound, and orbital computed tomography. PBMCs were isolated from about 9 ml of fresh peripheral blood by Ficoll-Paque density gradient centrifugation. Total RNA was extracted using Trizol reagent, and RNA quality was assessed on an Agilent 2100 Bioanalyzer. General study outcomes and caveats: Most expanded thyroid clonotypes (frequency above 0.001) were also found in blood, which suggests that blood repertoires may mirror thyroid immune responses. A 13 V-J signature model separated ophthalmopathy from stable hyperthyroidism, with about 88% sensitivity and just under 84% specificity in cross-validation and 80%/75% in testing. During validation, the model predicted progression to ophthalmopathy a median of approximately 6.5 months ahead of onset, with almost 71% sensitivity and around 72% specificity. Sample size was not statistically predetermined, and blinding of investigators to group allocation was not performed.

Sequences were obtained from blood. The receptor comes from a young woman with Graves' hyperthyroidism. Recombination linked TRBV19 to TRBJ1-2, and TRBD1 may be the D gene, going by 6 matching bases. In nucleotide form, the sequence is TGTGCCAGTAGTCCACAGGGTGCCTATGGCTACACCTTC. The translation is CASSPQGAYGYTF. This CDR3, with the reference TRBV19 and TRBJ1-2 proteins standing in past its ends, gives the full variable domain DGGITQSPKYLFRKEGQNVTLSCEQNLNHDAMYWYRQDPGQGLRLIYYSQIVNDFQKGDIAEGYSVSREKKESFPLTVTSAQKNPTAFYLCASSPQGAYGYTFGSGTRLTVV.